This T cell receptor (beta chain) was recorded in a study of OX40 agonist ivuxolimab in advanced cancers. Overall study: Patients were infused with ivuxolimab every 2 weeks at 0.01 to 10 mg/kg.

On cycle 4 day 1 and cycle 7 day 1, as well as at baseline, blood was sampled. Per germline, CDR1 MNHNS and CDR2 SASEGT. V lost 2 bases, J lost 6 bases, and 8 bases lay in between. This CDR3 comprises 13 residues. Sequencing was performed with immunoSEQ multiplex PCR; in TCRdb, only in-frame clones are kept and a portion is missing. Among 30,000 to 35,000 clones, around 84% were seen once, and the ten largest hold 1.5% to 2%. The clonotype originates from an adult with an advanced solid tumor such as melanoma, head and neck, liver or kidney cancer. V gene TRBV6-1 combines with J gene TRBJ1-5; D gene uncertain. This material consisted of CD4+ or CD8+ T cells sorted from blood, taken in a trial of the OX40 agonist ivuxolimab. CDR3 in amino acids: CASSERVRQPQHF. DNA of the CDR3: TGTGCCAGCAGTGAACGGGTCCGTCAGCCCCAGCATTTT.